The 32 T cell receptor beta chains presented below share a single source sample, sequenced in a study of blood T cells in healthy people across ages. Primers used in a second PCR of about 6 to 11 cycles were a sample-barcoded 5' primer and a J-beta primer mix. TCRdb called the 5' RACE reads again in MiXCR, with one record for every CDR3 protein. The profile shows around 800,000 distinct CDR3 sequences, less than 70% of them singletons. Input material: blood. The receptors were sampled from an elderly man in good health.

The chain links TRBV5-1 to TRBJ2-7; the match to TRBD2 covers 15 bases. The J segment lost 7 bases and the V segment lost 3 bases, leaving 5 bases of the junction unmatched. The CDR3 consists of 15 residues. Germline loops: CDR1 SGHRS, CDR2 YFSETQ. The CDR3 loop is CASSSGTSGGKEQYF. CDR3 nucleotide sequence: TGCGCCAGCAGCTCCGGGACTAGCGGGGGGAAGGAGCAGTACTTC.

The J gene is TRBJ2-1, the V gene TRBV12-3 or TRBV12-4; unclear D gene. CDR3 length equals 11 residues. The V end lost 5 bases, the J end lost 10 bases, and 9 bases lay between the germline ends. CDR3 region: CASSALGEQFF. In DNA, the CDR3 is TGTGCCAGCAGTGCCTTGGGGGAGCAGTTCTTC.

Concerning this clonotype itself: One end of the junction does not line up with germline, which may come from a read error. This chain links TRBV14 with TRBJ1-4; TRBD1 might be the D (5 bases). Looked up from germline, CDR1 is SGHDN and CDR2 is FVKESK. This CDR3 spans 13 amino acids. CDR3 amino acids: CASSPDMNEKLFF. CDR3 in DNA: TGCGCCAGCAGCCCGGACATGAATGAAAAACTGTTTTTT.

This clonotype was recorded a few times. This chain connects TRBV2 to TRBJ1-2; 8 bases are shared with TRBD1. The germline CDR1 and CDR2 sequences are SNHLY and FYNNEI. The CDR3 covers 13 residues. The CDR3 loop reads CALDRTGRNGYTF. CDR3 bases: TGTGCTCTCGACCGGACAGGGAGGAATGGCTACACCTTC.

The chain links TRBV19 to TRBJ1-2, with D uncertain. Deletions cut 7 bases from V and 3 bases from J, with 9 bases between. This CDR3 has 12 amino acids. Germline V gene sequence: CDR1 LNHDA, CDR2 SQIVND (reference sequence). CDR3 amino acids: CASTRDHYGYTF. The CDR3 DNA reads as TGTGCCAGTACGCGGGATCACTATGGCTACACCTTC.

The rearrangement links TRBV29-1 to TRBJ1-1; possibly TRBD1 for D (5 bases). The CDR3 contains 14 residues. V lost 6 bases, J lost 1 base, and 15 bases lay in between. Per the germline V gene, CDR1 is SQVTM and CDR2 is ANQGSEA. The CDR3: CSVAGAATNTEAFF. CDR3 bases: TGCAGCGTCGCCGGGGCAGCGACGAACACTGAAGCTTTCTTT.

The CDR3 coding sequence is TGTGCCAGCAGCTTAGATCGGGCTAGCGGGATCTCCTACGAGCAGTACTTC. Its protein product is CASSLDRASGISYEQYF. The chain joins TRBV11-2 to TRBJ2-7; 9 bases line up with TRBD2. Unmatched junction bases numbered 6, after V lost 0 bases and J lost 0 bases. From germline, CDR1 is SGHAT and CDR2 FQNNGV. The CDR3 is 17 residues long.

V gene TRBV20-1 combines with J gene TRBJ2-3; possibly TRBD1 for D (7 bases). The CDR3 has 15 residues. Germline V gene data show CDR1 as DFQATT and CDR2 as SNEGSKA (reference sequence). The V and J ends lost 0 bases and 2 bases respectively, with 12 bases between them. The CDR3 reads CSARDAGGSTDTQYF. CDR3 DNA: TGCAGTGCTAGAGATGCAGGGGGGTCCACAGATACGCAGTATTTT.

To note about this clonotype: One end of the junction fails to match germline, which may point to a read error. The rearrangement links TRBV20-1 to TRBJ2-5; 12 positions agree with TRBD2. This CDR3 has 14 residues. Germline loops: CDR1 DFQATT, CDR2 SNEGSKA (reference sequence). The CDR3 sequence: CSSRLAGVRETQYF. Written as DNA, the CDR3 is TGCAGTTCTAGACTAGCGGGAGTGCGGGAGACCCAGTACTTC.

The genes are TRBV24-1 and TRBJ2-4, with a weak D call TRBD1 (6 bases). The J call could be wrong; TRBJ2-7 is a better fit for the DNA end. There are 15 residues in the CDR3. Germline values: CDR1 KGHDR, CDR2 SFDVKD. The CDR3 reads CATSAEEQGGYEQYF. The CDR3 DNA follows: TGTGCCACCAGTGCCGAGGAACAGGGTGGGTACGAGCAGTACTTC.

V is TRBV5-6 and J is TRBJ2-4; D is unclear. The J call is in doubt because the DNA end fits TRBJ2-7 better. CDR1 is SGHDT, CDR2 YYEEEE, per germline. There are 17 residues in the CDR3. Written as DNA, the CDR3 is TGTGCCAGCAGCCCGCTGCCCTCCGGCGTCCGATCCTACGAGCAGTACTTC. Translated: CASSPLPSGVRSYEQYF.

This clonotype was detected many times. The rearrangement uses TRBV13 and TRBJ2-3; the match to TRBD1 covers 8 bases. Germline V CDR1 and CDR2: PRHDT, FYEKMQ (reference sequence). CDR3 length: 15 residues. The trim removed 5 bases at V and 3 bases at J, leaving 7 bases unmatched. The CDR3 region has the DNA TGTGCCAGCAGCACGCGGACAGGGATAACAGATACGCAGTATTTT. It yields the protein CASSTRTGITDTQYF.

In its sample, this clonotype was seen a few times. The chain employs TRBV29-1 and TRBJ2-1; tentative D call: TRBD1 (6 bases). CDR1 is SQVTM and CDR2 is ANQGSEA in the germline V gene. CDR3 length equals 13 residues. Trimming took off 7 bases at V and 8 bases at J, with 18 bases between the two ends. The CDR3 DNA follows: TGCAGCGCCCGAGGACAGATTCCGGATGAGCAGTTCTTC. This translates into CSARGQIPDEQFF.

The V call is TRBV24-1, the J call TRBJ1-4; 10 bases agree with TRBD1. CDR3 length equals 15 residues. The trim removed 6 bases at V and 8 bases at J, leaving 8 bases unmatched. CDR1 and CDR2 (germline): KGHDR, SFDVKD. DNA for the CDR3: TGTGCCACCAGTTCCTCGGACAGGGGGGACGAAAAACTGTTTTTT. Its protein product is CATSSSDRGDEKLFF.

For the CDR3, the DNA is TGTGCTAGTGGTTTGGCCCAGACCTACAATGAGCAGTTCTTC. It specifies CASGLAQTYNEQFF. The chain recombines TRBV12-5 with TRBJ2-1; D uncertain. V was clipped by 1 base and J by 2 bases, with 6 bases between them. The CDR3 extends over 14 amino acids. The V gene's germline CDR1 is LGHNT and CDR2 FRNRAP. Supplemented by reference TRBV12-5 and TRBJ2-1, the full variable domain reads DARVTQTPRHKVTEMGQEVTMRCQPILGHNTVFWYRQTMMQGLELLAYFRNRAPLDDSGMPKDRFSAEMPDATLATLKIQPSEPRDSAVYFCASGLAQTYNEQFFGPGTRLTVL.

This clonotype has a handful of counts. V usage is TRBV15 and J usage is TRBJ2-1, with TRBD2 matching 9 bases. Looked up from germline, CDR1 is LNHNV and CDR2 is YYDKDF (reference sequence). The V segment lost 1 base and the J segment 5 bases; nucleotides outside the gene matches: 6. The CDR3 covers 16 residues. Here the CDR3 DNA reads TGTGCCACCAGCAGAGGTTTAGCGGGAGTTAACAATGAGCAGTTCTTC. Translated, it gives CATSRGLAGVNNEQFF.

The chain uses TRBV27 and TRBJ1-1; 7 bases map to TRBD1. Looked up from germline, CDR1 is MNHEY and CDR2 is SMNVEV (reference sequence). The CDR3 has 15 residues. Germline trimming cut 4 bases from V and 4 bases from J; bases unmatched to any gene: 9. The CDR3, as DNA: TGTGCCAGCAGTTCATACCTAACAGGGGCCACTGAAGCTTTCTTT. Encoded protein: CASSSYLTGATEAFF.

The J gene is TRBJ2-1, the V gene TRBV2; 7 nucleotides line up with TRBD2. V was pared by 4 bases and J by 4 bases, with 7 bases of the junction left unmatched. CDR1 is SNHLY, CDR2 FYNNEI, per germline. The CDR3 sequence is 15 residues long. The CDR3 DNA is TGTGCCAGCAGTGTTCGCGGGAGCTCTTACAATGAGCAGTTCTTC. Translation gives CASSVRGSSYNEQFF.

A few counts support this clonotype. The chain employs TRBV24-1 and TRBJ1-2, with 9 bases lining up with TRBD1. V trimming: 12 bases; J trimming: 1 base; junction bases outside the gene matches: 8. Germline CDR1 and CDR2: KGHDR and SFDVKD. The CDR3 totals 14 residues. The CDR3 DNA follows: TGTGCCTCATCGACAGGGGGGAGTAACTATGGCTACACCTTC. This encodes CASSTGGSNYGYTF.

The rearrangement joins TRBV10-3 to TRBJ1-1; 7 nucleotides match TRBD1. Germline trimming cut 6 bases from V and 5 bases from J; bases unmatched to any gene: 12. CDR3 length: 15 residues. Germline V gives CDR1 ENHRY, CDR2 SYGVKD. This CDR3 is CAIRAGQTGRTEAFF. The DNA for the CDR3 is TGTGCCATCAGGGCGGGACAGACCGGACGGACTGAAGCTTTCTTT.

V usage is TRBV12-3 or TRBV12-4 and J usage is TRBJ1-2; TRBD1 matches at 9 bases. With 6 bases clipped from V and 7 bases from J, the junction kept 9 bases outside the gene matches. There are 14 residues in the CDR3. The CDR3, as DNA: TGTGCCAGCAGCCAGGGGACAGGGACAATTGGCTACACCTTC. Protein product: CASSQGTGTIGYTF.

The chain is built from TRBV10-3 and TRBJ2-1, with D possibly matching TRBD2 (6 bases). Germline CDR1 and CDR2: ENHRY and SYGVKD. There are 15 residues in the CDR3. V lost 2 bases, J lost 5 bases, and 13 bases lay in between. CDR3 sequence reads: CAISEDRDSNNEQFF. The CDR3 bases are TGTGCCATCAGTGAGGACCGGGACTCTAACAATGAGCAGTTCTTC.

The V call is TRBV12-3 or TRBV12-4, the J call TRBJ2-1; D gene unclear. The CDR3 spans 13 residues. The V and J ends lost 5 bases and 8 bases respectively, with 13 bases between them. The DNA of the CDR3 is TGTGCCAGCAGTCCCGTATGGGGTGATGAGCAGTTCTTC. Translated: CASSPVWGDEQFF.

J is TRBJ2-5 and V is TRBV28; TRBD2 matches at 8 bases. Trimming removed 5 bases from V and 0 bases from J; junction bases left unmatched: 8. The CDR3 loop spans 16 amino acids. Per the germline V gene, CDR1 is MDHEN and CDR2 is SYDVKM. This chain's CDR3 is CASSHPRRGDQETQYF. The CDR3 DNA reads TGTGCCAGCAGTCACCCCCGGCGGGGGGACCAAGAGACCCAGTACTTC.

The chain has TRBV5-1 and TRBJ2-1, with 9 bases matching TRBD2. The V and J ends lost 2 bases and 8 bases, in that order; junction bases with no gene match: 5. This CDR3 has 14 amino acids. In germline, CDR1 is SGHRS, CDR2 YFSETQ. The CDR3 bases are TGCGCCAGCAGCTTAGCGGGAGGCCCAGATGAGCAGTTCTTC. It translates to CASSLAGGPDEQFF.

This rearrangement joins TRBV5-1 to TRBJ1-2; 7 positions match TRBD1. CDR1 and CDR2 from the germline V gene are SGHRS and YFSETQ. Trimming cost V 4 bases and J 3 bases; bases outside gene matches: 6. The CDR3 has 14 amino acids. CDR3 nucleotides: TGCGCCAGCAGCCACGGACAGGACCACTATGGCTACACCTTC. Its translation is CASSHGQDHYGYTF.

The chain has TRBV28 and TRBJ1-1; no definite D call. The CDR3 runs to 11 residues. V lost 7 bases, J lost 0 bases, and 3 bases lay in between. The germline V gene has CDR1 MDHEN and CDR2 SYDVKM. CDR3 in amino acids: CASKLNTEAFF. The CDR3 bases are TGTGCCAGCAAACTGAACACTGAAGCTTTCTTT.

This chain uses TRBV2 with TRBJ1-4, with 9 bases lining up with TRBD1. Trimming at V came to 4 bases and at J to 4 bases, leaving 10 bases not matched to a gene. The CDR3 runs to 17 residues. The V gene's germline CDR1 is SNHLY and CDR2 FYNNEI. CDR3 loop: CASSGETGGIRNEKLFF. The CDR3, as DNA: TGTGCCAGCAGTGGCGAGACAGGGGGGATACGTAATGAAAAACTGTTTTTT.

This clonotype was seen more than once but under ten times. V is TRBV20-1 and J is TRBJ2-4; 7 bases line up with TRBD1. CDR1 and CDR2 (germline): DFQATT, SNEGSKA (reference sequence). The length of the CDR3 is 16 residues. Trimming took 6 bases from V and 0 from J; bases not matched to a gene: 11. CDR3 DNA sequence: TGCAGTGCGTCCCCCGGGACAGATATAGCCAAAAACATTCAGTACTTC. It translates to CSASPGTDIAKNIQYF.

The rearrangement links TRBV27 to TRBJ1-2; D gene uncertain. This CDR3 has 12 amino acids. Germline V gene data show CDR1 as MNHEY and CDR2 as SMNVEV (reference sequence). Trimming removed 3 bases from V and 8 bases from J, with 10 bases in between. The CDR3 loop is CASSFLRRGYTF. The CDR3 nucleotides read TGTGCCAGCAGTTTTTTGAGGAGAGGCTACACCTTC.

This clonotype has only a few counts. The rearrangement joins TRBV12-3 or TRBV12-4 to TRBJ1-2; unclear D gene. CDR3 size: 13 residues. Deletions cut 2 bases from V and 3 bases from J, with 7 bases between. This CDR3 reads CASSLSPDYGYTF. The CDR3 DNA is TGTGCCAGCAGTTTAAGTCCAGACTATGGCTACACCTTC.

The rearrangement uses TRBV29-1 and TRBJ2-3, with D uncertain. The V gene's germline CDR1 is SQVTM and CDR2 ANQGSEA. V dropped 5 bases and J dropped 5 bases, with 20 bases sitting between them. There are 15 residues in the CDR3. CDR3 region: CSVSTGRNLRDTQYF. The CDR3 DNA follows: TGCAGCGTTTCAACCGGACGGAATCTGCGAGATACGCAGTATTTT.